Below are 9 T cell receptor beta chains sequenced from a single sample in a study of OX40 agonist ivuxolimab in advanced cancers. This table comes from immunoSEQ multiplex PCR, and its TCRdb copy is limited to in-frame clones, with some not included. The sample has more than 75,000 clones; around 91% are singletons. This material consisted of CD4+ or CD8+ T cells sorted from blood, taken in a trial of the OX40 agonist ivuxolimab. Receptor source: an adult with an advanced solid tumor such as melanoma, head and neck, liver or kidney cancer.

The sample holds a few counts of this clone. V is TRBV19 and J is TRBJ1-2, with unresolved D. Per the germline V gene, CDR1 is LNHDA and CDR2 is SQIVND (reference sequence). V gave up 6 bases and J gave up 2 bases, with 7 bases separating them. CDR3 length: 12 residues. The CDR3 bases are TGTGCCAGTAGCGGCAGAAACTATGGCTACACCTTC. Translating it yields CASSGRNYGYTF.

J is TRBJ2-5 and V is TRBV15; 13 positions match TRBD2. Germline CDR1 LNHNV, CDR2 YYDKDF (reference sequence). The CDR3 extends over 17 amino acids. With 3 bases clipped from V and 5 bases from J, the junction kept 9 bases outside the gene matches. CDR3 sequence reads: CATSSEGTSGALETQYF. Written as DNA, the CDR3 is TGTGCCACCAGCAGCGAGGGGACTAGCGGGGCCCTGGAGACCCAGTACTTC.

The CDR3 sequence is CASSSNPLTETQYF. The CDR3, as DNA: TGTGCCAGCAGCTCGAACCCTTTGACAGAGACCCAGTACTTC. The chain joins TRBV11-2 to TRBJ2-5, with D hard to call. CDR1 and CDR2 from the germline V gene are SGHAT and FQNNGV. V lost 4 bases and J lost 4, with 13 bases in between. The CDR3 runs 14 residues.

CDR3 bases: TGTGCCAGCAGCCCCAGACTAGCGGAGAGATACAATGAGCAGTTCTTC. Translated, it gives CASSPRLAERYNEQFF. The chain is built from TRBV11-2 and TRBJ2-1, with 9 bases aligning to TRBD2. The CDR3 has 16 residues. From germline, CDR1 is SGHAT and CDR2 FQNNGV. The V and J ends lost 5 bases and 4 bases, in that order; junction bases with no gene match: 9.

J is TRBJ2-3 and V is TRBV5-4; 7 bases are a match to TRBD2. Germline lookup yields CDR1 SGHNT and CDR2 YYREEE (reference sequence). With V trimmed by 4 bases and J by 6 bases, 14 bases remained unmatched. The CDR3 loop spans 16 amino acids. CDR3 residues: CASSPAGKKAPDTQYF. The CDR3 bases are TGTGCCAGCAGCCCAGCGGGGAAGAAGGCCCCCGATACGCAGTATTTT.

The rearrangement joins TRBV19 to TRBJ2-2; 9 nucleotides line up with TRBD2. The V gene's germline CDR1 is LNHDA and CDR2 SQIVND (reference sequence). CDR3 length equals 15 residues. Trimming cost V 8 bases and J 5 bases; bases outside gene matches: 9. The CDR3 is CASLGVAGVTGELFF. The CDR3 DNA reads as TGTGCCAGTCTAGGGGTAGCGGGAGTGACCGGGGAGCTGTTTTTT.

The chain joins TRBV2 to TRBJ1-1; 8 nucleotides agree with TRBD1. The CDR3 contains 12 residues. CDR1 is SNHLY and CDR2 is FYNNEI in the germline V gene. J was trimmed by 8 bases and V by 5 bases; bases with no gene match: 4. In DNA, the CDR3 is TGTGCCAGCAGTTCCCGGACAGGGGAAGCTTTCTTT. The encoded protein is CASSSRTGEAFF.

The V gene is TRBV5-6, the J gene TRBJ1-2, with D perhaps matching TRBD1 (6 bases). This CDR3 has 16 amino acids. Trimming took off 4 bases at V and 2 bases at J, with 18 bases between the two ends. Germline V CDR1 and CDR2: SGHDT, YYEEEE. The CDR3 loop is CASSPMAGQSNYGYTF. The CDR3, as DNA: TGTGCCAGCAGCCCAATGGCCGGACAGAGCAACTATGGCTACACCTTC.

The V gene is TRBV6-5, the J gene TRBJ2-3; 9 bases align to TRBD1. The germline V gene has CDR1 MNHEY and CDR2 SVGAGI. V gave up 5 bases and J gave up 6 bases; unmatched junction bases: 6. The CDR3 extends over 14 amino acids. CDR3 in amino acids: CASSEGTGLDTQYF. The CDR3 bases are TGTGCCAGCAGTGAAGGGACAGGGTTGGATACGCAGTATTTT.